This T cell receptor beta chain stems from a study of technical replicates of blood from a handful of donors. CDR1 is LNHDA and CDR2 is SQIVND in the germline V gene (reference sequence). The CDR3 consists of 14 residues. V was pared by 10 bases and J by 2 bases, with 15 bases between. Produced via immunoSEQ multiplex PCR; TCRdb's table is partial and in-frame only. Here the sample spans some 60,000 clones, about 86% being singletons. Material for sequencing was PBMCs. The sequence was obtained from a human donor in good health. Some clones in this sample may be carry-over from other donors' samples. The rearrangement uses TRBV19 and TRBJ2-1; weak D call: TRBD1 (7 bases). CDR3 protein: CATQGGPTYNEQFF. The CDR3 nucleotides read TGTGCCACCCAGGGGGGACCGACCTACAATGAGCAGTTCTTC.